Detailed here is one T cell receptor beta chain. This clone's antigen is unknown. One base away there is no much larger clone; base qualities are not given. These data are taken from a study of T cells in placental villitis. For the study in its entirety: Placental TCR-beta repertoires were compared across villitis of unknown etiology, gestational-age-matched unaffected controls, and infectious villitis in order to test an allograft-versus-infection hypothesis.

The study included five infectious villitis placentae (four with confirmed cytomegalovirus and one with Toxoplasma gondii), and these placentae were not matched to the other groups. The mothers in the infectious villitis group were younger, had smaller fetuses, and delivered preterm or had intrauterine demise in two cases. Placentae were collected after delivery and examined grossly and histologically before archival tissue was selected. Five 10-micron scrolls were cut from each FFPE block, and DNA was isolated using the AllPrep DNA/RNA FFPE Tissue kit. DNA concentration and purity were evaluated by NanoDrop, whereas RNA quality was assessed on a Bioanalyzer. From the germline V gene, CDR1 is SGHVS and CDR2 is FQNEAQ. The V and J ends are trimmed by 1 base and 5 bases, leaving 20 bases between them. The CDR3 has 17 amino acids, counting the end cysteine and phenylalanine. Only the CDR3 portion is preserved as DNA: 51 bases, with reading frame beginning at the first base.

The investigation overall reported the following: With bulk tissue sequencing, helper, regulatory or cytotoxic T cells could not be distinguished, nor could maternal versus fetal T cells, and gamma-delta receptors were excluded. Because the paraffin blocks included small amounts of decidua, some of the captured T cells, particularly in controls, may have been decidual rather than villous infiltrates. Higher CMV-specific clone frequencies were found in infectious CMV cases than in villitis of unknown etiology (roughly 0.012 vs 0.00096), and no difference in CMV-specific clone frequencies was seen between villitis of unknown etiology and controls.

Amplification of TCR-beta CDR3 regions from genomic DNA was performed with the immunoSEQ v4 bias-controlled multiplex PCR assay, which was run blinded to group allocation. To estimate the quantities of nucleated cells and T cells in each sample, reference gene primers were added alongside the TCR-beta primers. Sequencing of the libraries was performed on an Illumina MiSeq with a 100-cycle paired-end protocol. The original methods were these. Diversity and richness were calculated in immunoSEQ Analyzer software; richness by iChao1, clonality based on Pielou evenness and Shannon diversity (0-1, higher means less diverse). Using confidence 3 and substitution 2, CDR3 amino acid sequences together with their V/J genes were queried against VDJdb for CMV, EBV and influenza A specificities. The Morisita-Horn index was used to assess how much TCR-beta amino acid clonotypes overlapped between the villitis of unknown etiology, infectious villitis and control repertoires. As stored in TCRdb, this immuneACCESS dataset retains in-frame rearrangements with V and J assigned. A fraction of the clones does not appear; measured against another copy, unresolved V genes explain less than half of the discrepancy, and the remainder lacks a known reason. V, J and clone size were drawn from that table, and D and trimming were deduced from the DNA. The table for this sample lists some 6,500 clones; approximately 78% of them were counted only once. Jointly, the top ten make up under 9.5% of the sample.

The TCR was taken from a human patient with infectious villitis; the placental T cells may come from both mother and fetus. Here the chain combines TRBV7-8 and TRBJ1-1; the D segment cannot be called with confidence. The sequencing sample was made of placental tissue containing maternal and fetal cells. The CDR3 loop reads CASSLEGGGRGGTEAFF. The DNA sequence follows: TGTGCCAGCAGCTTAGAAGGCGGTGGGAGAGGTGGAACTGAAGCTTTCTTT.